The 32 T cell receptor beta chains in this list originate from one sample, sequenced in a study of T cell responses to AZD1222 COVID-19 vaccine (dated by TCRdb to the early 2020s). The library was built by means of the immunoSEQ multiplex PCR assay. TCRdb retrieved this table from immuneACCESS and kept in-frame rearrangements only. Not all clones are present; in checked studies, unresolved V genes account for under half, and no reason is known for the remainder. The sample table lists roughly 100,000 clones, roughly 90% of them with a count of one. About 2.7% of the sample goes to the ten largest clones. The label giving this sample's time point can be read as: baseline before first vaccination. Sequenced material: peripheral blood, taken on day 0 of AZD1222 vaccination. Every receptor here comes from an adult in good health.

The CDR3 protein is CASSDRTGLGNTIYF. CDR3 DNA sequence: TGCGCCAGCAGCGACCGGACAGGCCTCGGAAACACCATATATTTT. The J gene is TRBJ1-3, the V gene TRBV5-1, with TRBD1 matching 7 bases. V lost 4 bases and J lost 4; bases outside the gene matches: 8. The CDR3 runs to 15 residues. Germline V gene lookup returns CDR1 SGHRS and CDR2 YFSETQ.

This chain connects TRBV24-1 to TRBJ2-5, with D uncertain. This CDR3 is 15 amino acids long. The V end lost 0 bases, the J end lost 3 bases, and 10 bases lay between the germline ends. Germline values: CDR1 KGHDR, CDR2 SFDVKD. CDR3: CATSDLRSREETQYF. As DNA, the CDR3 is TGTGCCACCAGTGATTTGCGGTCTAGGGAAGAGACCCAGTACTTC.

The rearrangement links TRBV7-2 to TRBJ2-2; 10 bases match TRBD2. The CDR3 covers 15 residues. CDR1 is SGHTA, CDR2 FQGNSA, per germline. Unmatched junction bases numbered 6, after V lost 6 bases and J lost 5 bases. The CDR3 spells CASSRWTSGTGELFF. The CDR3 DNA sequence: TGTGCCAGCAGTCGTTGGACTAGCGGTACCGGGGAGCTGTTTTTT.

The V and J genes are TRBV6-5 and TRBJ2-7; D tentatively fits TRBD1 or TRBD2 (5 bases each). The CDR3 length is 15 residues. Between the trimmed V and J ends, which lost 5 bases and 0 bases, there was a span of 14 bases. Germline V gene data show CDR1 as MNHEY and CDR2 as SVGAGI. The CDR3, as DNA: TGTGCCAGCAGTCACCGGGACCCTTACTCCTACGAGCAGTACTTC. Residues: CASSHRDPYSYEQYF.

The V call is TRBV11-1, the J call TRBJ2-1, with a weak D call TRBD1 (5 bases). V lost 3 bases to trimming and J lost 2 bases, with 11 bases between them. This CDR3 region has 15 residues. Germline-derived CDR1 and CDR2 are SGHAT and FQDESV (reference sequence). The CDR3 loop is CASSFSRGTYNEQFF. In DNA form, the CDR3 reads TGTGCCAGCAGCTTTAGTAGGGGTACCTACAATGAGCAGTTCTTC.

This chain connects TRBV6-2 or TRBV6-3 to TRBJ2-7; TRBD1 aligns across 7 bases. Looked up from germline, CDR1 is MNHEY and CDR2 is SVGEGT. Germline trimming cut 8 bases from V and 0 bases from J; bases unmatched to any gene: 16. The CDR3 is 17 residues long. The CDR3 reads CASRPGQGVVSSYEQYF. CDR3 sequence (DNA): TGTGCCAGCCGCCCGGGGCAGGGGGTAGTTTCCTCCTACGAGCAGTACTTC.

The chain recombines TRBV6-2 or TRBV6-3 with TRBJ2-1, with D possibly being TRBD1 or TRBD2 (5 bases each). This CDR3 contains 16 residues. Trimming left V 2 bases short and J 4 bases short, with 15 bases between. CDR1 and CDR2 from the germline V gene are MNHEY and SVGEGT. The DNA of the CDR3 is TGTGCCAGCAGTTACCCCTCGGGACCCACTTACAATGAGCAGTTCTTC. It specifies CASSYPSGPTYNEQFF.

This clone was seen a single time. The chain employs TRBV2 and TRBJ1-5; 10 nucleotides match TRBD1. Looked up from germline, CDR1 is SNHLY and CDR2 is FYNNEI. J gave up 6 bases and V 4 bases, and 6 bases lay outside the gene matches. The CDR3 runs to 15 residues. CDR3: CASSAGQGLPQPQHF. Written as DNA, the CDR3 is TGTGCCAGCAGTGCGGGACAGGGGCTACCTCAGCCCCAGCATTTT.

The rearrangement links TRBV7-9 to TRBJ2-1; D is unresolved. V lost 8 bases to trimming and J lost 8 bases, with 19 bases between them. The length of the CDR3 is 14 residues. Germline V gene lookup returns CDR1 SEHNR and CDR2 FQNEAQ (reference sequence). The DNA of the CDR3 is TGTGCCAGCCTAGACGGTCGGCAAAAGGATGAGCAGTTCTTC. Translated, it gives CASLDGRQKDEQFF.

This clone was counted once. CDR3 coding DNA: TGTGCCAGCAGCCCAGGACCTCCGTCGAACACCGGGGAGCTGTTTTTT. Translated: CASSPGPPSNTGELFF. The chain employs TRBV5-4 and TRBJ2-2, with D uncertain. CDR3 size: 16 residues. Per the germline V gene, CDR1 is SGHNT and CDR2 is YYREEE (reference sequence). V lost 4 bases, J lost 0 bases, and 13 bases lay in between.

V gene TRBV7-9 combines with J gene TRBJ2-7; D is uncertain. With 1 base removed from V and 2 bases from J, the gap between germline ends came to 3 bases. The CDR3 covers 12 residues. In germline, CDR1 is SEHNR, CDR2 FQNEAQ (reference sequence). The CDR3 is CASSLGTYEQYF. In DNA, the CDR3 is TGTGCCAGCAGCTTAGGTACCTACGAGCAGTACTTC. The full variable domain, with the rest looked up from reference TRBV7-9 and TRBJ2-7, is DTGVSQNPRHKITKRGQNVTFRCDPISEHNRLYWYRQTLGQGPEFLTYFQNEAQLEKSRLLSDRFSAERPKGSFSTLEIQRTEQGDSAMYLCASSLGTYEQYFGPGTRLTVT.

The table lists this clone with a few counts. J is TRBJ2-3 and V is TRBV5-1; D ambiguous. The CDR3 consists of 13 residues. Germline CDR1 SGHRS, CDR2 YFSETQ. Trimming stripped 3 bases from V and 4 bases from J, with 9 bases between. The CDR3 nucleotides read TGCGCCAGCAGCTGGACCTTGGCAGATACGCAGTATTTT. Amino acid sequence: CASSWTLADTQYF.

The rearrangement links TRBV2 to TRBJ1-6; D may be TRBD1 (6 bases). Per germline, CDR1 SNHLY and CDR2 FYNNEI. The CDR3 spans 15 residues. The V end lost 10 bases, the J end lost 3 bases, and 16 bases lay between the germline ends. The CDR3 region has the DNA TGTGCCACCTCTAGGGGGGACCTCTATAATTCACCCCTCCACTTT. Its protein product is CATSRGDLYNSPLHF.

The gene calls are TRBV6-2 or TRBV6-3 and TRBJ1-1, with a tentative D call TRBD1 (5 bases). The CDR3 contains 13 residues. The ends were cut back, 2 bases at V and 8 bases at J, with 12 bases in the middle. Germline assignment: CDR1 MNHEY and CDR2 SVGEGT. The CDR3 coding sequence is TGTGCCAGCAGTTACCCCCAGGGTACCGAAGCTTTCTTT. This sequence encodes CASSYPQGTEAFF.

This chain uses TRBV10-3 with TRBJ2-5; TRBD1 matches 10 bases. Germline loops: CDR1 ENHRY, CDR2 SYGVKD. The ends lost 2 bases at V and 4 bases at J; junction bases unmatched: 7. The CDR3 has 16 amino acids. DNA of the CDR3: TGTGCCATCAGTGAGCGACGACAGGGGGCTGGAGAGACCCAGTACTTC. Protein: CAISERRQGAGETQYF.

The V gene is TRBV14, the J gene TRBJ1-2; 8 bases agree with TRBD1. CDR3 size: 14 residues. The J segment lost 8 bases and the V segment lost 6 bases, leaving 11 bases of the junction unmatched. Per germline, CDR1 SGHDN and CDR2 FVKESK. The CDR3 sequence: CASSQMTGAGGYTF. The CDR3 bases are TGTGCCAGCAGTCAGATGACAGGGGCGGGCGGCTACACCTTC.

The chain uses TRBV6-1 and TRBJ1-2; maybe TRBD1 (5 bases). Germline assignment: CDR1 MNHNS and CDR2 SASEGT. V was clipped by 1 base and J by 8 bases, with 14 bases between them. The length of the CDR3 is 14 residues. The CDR3 loop is CASSEGDRPIGYTF. The CDR3 DNA reads as TGTGCCAGCAGTGAAGGCGACAGACCGATAGGCTACACCTTC.

The J gene is TRBJ1-1, the V gene TRBV18; 7 bases are a match to TRBD1. The CDR3 is made up of 14 amino acids. The germline V gene encodes CDR1 KGHSH and CDR2 LQKENI. The J segment lost 6 bases and the V segment lost 1 base, leaving 5 bases of the junction unmatched. CDR3 in amino acids: CASSPQTGLAEAFF. CDR3 nucleotides: TGTGCCAGCTCACCACAGACAGGGTTGGCTGAAGCTTTCTTT.

The chain joins TRBV11-2 to TRBJ1-2; 7 bases map to TRBD1. CDR1 is SGHAT, CDR2 FQNNGV, per germline. The CDR3 runs 12 residues. V was pared by 5 bases and J by 3 bases, with 0 bases of the junction left unmatched. The CDR3 is CASSTGDYGYTF. The CDR3 coding sequence is TGTGCCAGCAGCACAGGGGACTATGGCTACACCTTC. The full variable domain, rest sourced from reference TRBV11-2 and TRBJ1-2, is EAGVAQSPRYKIIEKRQSVAFWCNPISGHATLYWYQQILGQGPKLLIQFQNNGVVDDSQLPKDRFSAERLKGVDSTLKIQPAKLEDSAVYLCASSTGDYGYTFGSGTRLTVV.

The chain combines TRBV7-2 with TRBJ2-7, with a tentative D call TRBD2 (6 bases). The CDR3 loop spans 14 amino acids. Trimming removed 0 bases at V and 2 bases at J, with 8 bases between. Germline values: CDR1 SGHTA, CDR2 FQGNSA. In nucleotides, the CDR3 is TGTGCCAGCAGCTTAGCGCGGGGTGCCTACGAGCAGTACTTC. The encoded protein is CASSLARGAYEQYF. The variable domain in full, with the rest retrieved from reference TRBV7-2 and TRBJ2-7, is GAGVSQSPSNKVTEKGKDVELRCDPISGHTALYWYRQSLGQGLEFLIYFQGNSAPDKSGLPSDRFSAERTGGSVSTLTIQRTQQEDSAVYLCASSLARGAYEQYFGPGTRLTVT.

This sequence joins TRBV11-2 and TRBJ2-2; 7 bases match TRBD2. Germline CDR1 reads SGHAT; CDR2 reads FQNNGV. The length of the CDR3 is 13 residues. V gave up 7 bases and J gave up 6 bases; unmatched junction bases: 5. The CDR3 DNA follows: TGTGCCAGCAAGGCGGGAGTAGCCGGGGAGCTGTTTTTT. As protein: CASKAGVAGELFF. Full variable domain (rest looked up from reference TRBV11-2 and TRBJ2-2): EAGVAQSPRYKIIEKRQSVAFWCNPISGHATLYWYQQILGQGPKLLIQFQNNGVVDDSQLPKDRFSAERLKGVDSTLKIQPAKLEDSAVYLCASKAGVAGELFFGEGSRLTVL.

V and J are TRBV15 and TRBJ2-1; a weak D match, TRBD2 (6 bases). V dropped 4 bases and J dropped 0 bases, with 7 bases sitting between them. The CDR3 has 14 amino acids. Germline V lookup: CDR1 LNHNV, CDR2 YYDKDF (reference sequence). DNA of the CDR3: TGTGCCACCAGCAACGGGGGCTCCTACAATGAGCAGTTCTTC. Its translation is CATSNGGSYNEQFF.

The J gene is TRBJ1-2, the V gene TRBV4-1; 7 nucleotides line up with TRBD1. This CDR3 contains 13 residues. J gave up 8 bases and V 0 bases, and 3 bases lay outside the gene matches. Germline CDR1 and CDR2: MGHRA and YSYEKL. The CDR3 loop is CASSQDPGGGYTF. The CDR3 DNA reads TGCGCCAGCAGCCAAGATCCAGGGGGAGGCTACACCTTC.

The CDR3 coding sequence is TGCGCCAGCAGCGTGGAAAACAGGTCTGGAAACACCATATATTTT. Its protein is CASSVENRSGNTIYF. The V call is TRBV5-1, the J call TRBJ1-3, with D perhaps TRBD1 (5 bases). The CDR3 covers 15 residues. Trimming cost V 4 bases and J 1 base, with 12 bases left between them. Germline V gene sequence: CDR1 SGHRS, CDR2 YFSETQ.

This chain connects TRBV19 to TRBJ2-1; D could derive from TRBD1 or TRBD2 (5 bases each). V lost 5 bases and J lost 0, with 11 bases in between. Germline V CDR1 and CDR2: LNHDA, SQIVND (reference sequence). The CDR3 covers 15 residues. The CDR3 sequence is CASSPPGSSYNEQFF. DNA of the CDR3: TGTGCCAGTAGTCCCCCAGGGAGCTCCTACAATGAGCAGTTCTTC.

The chain recombines TRBV5-5 with TRBJ2-2; 8 bases map to TRBD2. Germline V gene lookup returns CDR1 SGHKS and CDR2 YYEKEE (reference sequence). V gave up 2 bases and J gave up 4 bases; unmatched junction bases: 7. The CDR3 covers 16 residues. This CDR3 reads CASSFGIAGFTGELFF. The CDR3, as DNA: TGTGCCAGCAGCTTTGGTATAGCGGGATTCACCGGGGAGCTGTTTTTT. Variable domain in full (rest from reference TRBV5-5 and TRBJ2-2): DAGVTQSPTHLIKTRGQQVTLRCSPISGHKSVSWYQQVLGQGPQFIFQYYEKEERGRGNFPDRFSARQFPNYSSELNVNALLLGDSALYLCASSFGIAGFTGELFFGEGSRLTVL.

CDR3 nucleotide sequence: TGTGCCAGCAGCAAAGCGGAGACCGGGACTAGCGGGTTGAACACCGGGGAGCTGTTTTTT. This sequence encodes CASSKAETGTSGLNTGELFF. J is TRBJ2-2 and V is TRBV21-1; the table's D gene call, TRBD2, was not cross checked with the DNA. TRBV21-1 is a documented pseudogene. The CDR3 runs to 20 residues.

The table lists this clone with a count of one. The CDR3 loop is CASSPRGAGGYTSTDTQYF. The CDR3 DNA sequence: TGTGCCAGCAGCCCCCGGGGGGCGGGAGGTTACACTAGCACAGATACGCAGTATTTT. The chain couples TRBV9 to TRBJ2-3, with 8 bases aligning to TRBD2. V was clipped by 4 bases and J by 0 bases; unmatched bases: 16. CDR1 is SGDLS, CDR2 YYNGEE, per germline. The CDR3 is 19 residues long.

V is TRBV5-4 and J is TRBJ2-1; TRBD2 matches at 8 bases. The germline V gene has CDR1 SGHNT and CDR2 YYREEE (reference sequence). This CDR3 has 15 amino acids. V lost 2 bases, J lost 0 bases, and 1 base stayed unmatched. CDR3: CASSLAGVSYNEQFF. Here the CDR3 DNA reads TGTGCCAGCAGCTTAGCGGGGGTCTCCTACAATGAGCAGTTCTTC.

This rearrangement joins TRBV2 to TRBJ1-1, with D perhaps TRBD1 (6 bases). Trimming cost V 6 bases and J 5 bases, with 13 bases left between them. The CDR3 runs 13 residues. CDR1 SNHLY and CDR2 FYNNEI come from the germline V gene. The CDR3 nucleotides read TGTGCCAGCAGATTAAGGGGGAGGACTGAAGCTTTCTTT. It yields the protein CASRLRGRTEAFF.

This clone was counted a few times. The J gene is TRBJ1-5, the V gene TRBV30, with D hard to call. V was clipped by 2 bases and J by 6 bases, with 8 bases between them. CDR1 is GTSNPN and CDR2 is SVGIG in the germline V gene (reference sequence). The CDR3 loop spans 12 amino acids. The CDR3 reads CAWSMLAQPQHF. For the CDR3, the DNA is TGTGCCTGGAGTATGCTGGCTCAGCCCCAGCATTTT.

The chain recombines TRBV15 with TRBJ1-2; a possible D gene is TRBD1 (5 bases). Trimming left V 3 bases short and J 6 bases short, with 14 bases between. CDR3 size: 14 residues. Per germline, CDR1 LNHNV and CDR2 YYDKDF (reference sequence). The CDR3 region has the DNA TGTGCCACCAGCAGGGACCGGGAAGGGGATGGCTACACCTTC. Translation: CATSRDREGDGYTF.